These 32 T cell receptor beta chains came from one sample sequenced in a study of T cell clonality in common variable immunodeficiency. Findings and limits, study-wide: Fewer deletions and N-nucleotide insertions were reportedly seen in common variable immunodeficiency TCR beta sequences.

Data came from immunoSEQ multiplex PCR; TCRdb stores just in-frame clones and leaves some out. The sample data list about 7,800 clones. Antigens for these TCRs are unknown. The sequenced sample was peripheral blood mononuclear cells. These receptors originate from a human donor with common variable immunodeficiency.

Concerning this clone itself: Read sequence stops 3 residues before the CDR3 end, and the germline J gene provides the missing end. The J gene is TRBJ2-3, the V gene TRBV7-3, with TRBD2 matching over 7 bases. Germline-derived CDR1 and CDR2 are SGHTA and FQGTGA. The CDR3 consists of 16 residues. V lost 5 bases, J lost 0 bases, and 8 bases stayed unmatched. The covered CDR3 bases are TGTGCCAGCAGCCCAAATCAGCGGGGTAGCACAGATACG. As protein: CASSPNQRGSTDT. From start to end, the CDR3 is CASSPNQRGSTDTQYF.

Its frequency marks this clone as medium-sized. Partial CDR3 DNA: TGTGCCAGTAGTATAGTGGACAGGGGGGGATGGACTGAA. It yields the protein CASSIVDRGGWTE. The entire CDR3 reads CASSIVDRGGWTEAFF. The chain employs TRBV19 and TRBJ1-1; 10 nucleotides align to TRBD1. The read falls 3 residues short of the CDR3 end, and the missing part is taken from the germline J gene. CDR1 is LNHDA and CDR2 is SQIVND in the germline V gene (reference sequence). The CDR3 loop spans 16 amino acids. With 1 base clipped from V and 5 bases from J, the junction kept 7 bases outside the gene matches.

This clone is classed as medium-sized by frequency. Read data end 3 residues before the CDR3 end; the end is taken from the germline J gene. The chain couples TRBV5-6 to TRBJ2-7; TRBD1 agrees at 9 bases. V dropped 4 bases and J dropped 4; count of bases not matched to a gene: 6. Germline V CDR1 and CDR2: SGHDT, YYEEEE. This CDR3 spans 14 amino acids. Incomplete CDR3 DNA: TGTGCCAGCAGCCCCGGGACAGGGCGGTACGAG. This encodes CASSPGTGRYE. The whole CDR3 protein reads CASSPGTGRYEQYF.

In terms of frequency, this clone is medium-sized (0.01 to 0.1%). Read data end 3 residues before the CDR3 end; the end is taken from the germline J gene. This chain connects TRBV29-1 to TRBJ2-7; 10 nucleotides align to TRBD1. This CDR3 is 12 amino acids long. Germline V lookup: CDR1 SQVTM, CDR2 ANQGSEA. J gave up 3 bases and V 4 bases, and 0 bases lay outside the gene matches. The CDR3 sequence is CSVGTGGYEQYF. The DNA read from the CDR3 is TGCAGCGTTGGGACAGGGGGCTACGAG.

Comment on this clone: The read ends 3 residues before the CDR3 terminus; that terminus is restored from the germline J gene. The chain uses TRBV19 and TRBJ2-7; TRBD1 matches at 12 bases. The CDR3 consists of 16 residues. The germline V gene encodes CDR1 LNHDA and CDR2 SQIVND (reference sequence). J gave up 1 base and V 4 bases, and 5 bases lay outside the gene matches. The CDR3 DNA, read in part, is TGTGCCAGTAGTAGTCCGGGACAGGGGGCTTCCTACGAG. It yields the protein CASSSPGQGASYE. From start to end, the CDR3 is CASSSPGQGASYEQYF.

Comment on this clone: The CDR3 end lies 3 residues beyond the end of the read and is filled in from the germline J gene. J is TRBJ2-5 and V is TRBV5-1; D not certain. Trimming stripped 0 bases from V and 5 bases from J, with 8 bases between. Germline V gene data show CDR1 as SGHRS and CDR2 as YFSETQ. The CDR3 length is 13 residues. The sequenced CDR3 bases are TGCGCCAGCAGCTTGGTGTTTCAGGAGACC. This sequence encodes CASSLVFQET. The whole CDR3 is CASSLVFQETQYF.

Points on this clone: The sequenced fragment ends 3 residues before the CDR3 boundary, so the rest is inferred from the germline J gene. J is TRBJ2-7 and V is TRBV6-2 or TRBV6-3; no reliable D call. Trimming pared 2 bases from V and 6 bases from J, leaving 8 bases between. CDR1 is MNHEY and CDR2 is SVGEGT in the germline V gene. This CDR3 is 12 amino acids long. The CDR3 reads CASSYGRFEQYF. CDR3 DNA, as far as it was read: TGTGCCAGCAGTTACGGCAGATTCGAG.

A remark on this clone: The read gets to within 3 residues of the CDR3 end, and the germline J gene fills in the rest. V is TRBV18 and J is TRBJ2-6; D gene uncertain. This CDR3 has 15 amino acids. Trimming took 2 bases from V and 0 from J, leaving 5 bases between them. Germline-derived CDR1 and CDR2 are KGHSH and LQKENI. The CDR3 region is CASSPLASGANVLTF. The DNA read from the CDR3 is TGTGCCAGCTCACCATTGGCCTCTGGGGCCAACGTC.

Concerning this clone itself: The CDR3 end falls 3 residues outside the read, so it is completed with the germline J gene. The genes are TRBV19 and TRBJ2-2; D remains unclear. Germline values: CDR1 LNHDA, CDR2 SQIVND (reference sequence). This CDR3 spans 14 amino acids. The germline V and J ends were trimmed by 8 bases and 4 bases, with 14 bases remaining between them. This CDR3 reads CASSPILFTGELFF. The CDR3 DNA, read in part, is TGTGCCAGTTCCCCCATACTTTTCACCGGGGAG.

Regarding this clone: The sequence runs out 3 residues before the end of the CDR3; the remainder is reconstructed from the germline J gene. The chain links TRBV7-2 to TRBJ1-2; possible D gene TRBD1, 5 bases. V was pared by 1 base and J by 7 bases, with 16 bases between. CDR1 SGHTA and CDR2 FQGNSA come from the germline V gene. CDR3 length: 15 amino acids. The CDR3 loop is CASSLGGRSQGGYTF. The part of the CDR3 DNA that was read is TGTGCCAGCAGCTTAGGTGGACGGAGTCAGGGTGGC. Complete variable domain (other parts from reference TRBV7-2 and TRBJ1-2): GAGVSQSPSNKVTEKGKDVELRCDPISGHTALYWYRQSLGQGLEFLIYFQGNSAPDKSGLPSDRFSAERTGGSVSTLTIQRTQQEDSAVYLCASSLGGRSQGGYTFGSGTRLTVV.

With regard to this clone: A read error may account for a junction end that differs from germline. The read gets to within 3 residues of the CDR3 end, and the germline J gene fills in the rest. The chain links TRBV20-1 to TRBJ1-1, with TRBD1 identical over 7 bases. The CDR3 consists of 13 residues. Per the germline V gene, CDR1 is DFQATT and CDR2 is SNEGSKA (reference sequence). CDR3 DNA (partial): TGCAGTGTTAGACAGGGCTTGAACACTGAA. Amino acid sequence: CSVRQGLNTE. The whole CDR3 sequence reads CSVRQGLNTEAFF.

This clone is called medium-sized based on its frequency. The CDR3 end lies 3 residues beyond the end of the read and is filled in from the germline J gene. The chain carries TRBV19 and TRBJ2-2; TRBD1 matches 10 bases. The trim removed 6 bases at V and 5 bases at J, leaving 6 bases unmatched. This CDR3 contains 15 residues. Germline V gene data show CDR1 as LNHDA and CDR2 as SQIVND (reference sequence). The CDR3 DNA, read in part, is TGTGCCAGTAGGGGTGGACAGGGGGGAACCGGGGAG. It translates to CASRGGQGGTGE. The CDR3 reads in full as CASRGGQGGTGELFF.

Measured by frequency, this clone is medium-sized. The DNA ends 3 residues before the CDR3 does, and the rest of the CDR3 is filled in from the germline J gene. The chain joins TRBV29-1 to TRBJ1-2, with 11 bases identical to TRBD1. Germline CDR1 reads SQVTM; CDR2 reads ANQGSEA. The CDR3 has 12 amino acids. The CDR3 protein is CSVTDRGLGYTF. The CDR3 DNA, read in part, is TGCAGCGTTACGGACAGGGGGCTAGGC.

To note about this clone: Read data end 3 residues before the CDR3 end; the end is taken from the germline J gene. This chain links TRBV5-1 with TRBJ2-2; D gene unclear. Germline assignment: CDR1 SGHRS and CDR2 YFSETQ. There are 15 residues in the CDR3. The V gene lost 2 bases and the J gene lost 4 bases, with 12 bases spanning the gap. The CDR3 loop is CASSFRGSGTGELFF. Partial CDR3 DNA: TGCGCCAGCAGCTTTAGAGGATCGGGCACCGGGGAG. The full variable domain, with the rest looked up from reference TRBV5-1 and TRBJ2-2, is KAGVTQTPRYLIKTRGQQVTLSCSPISGHRSVSWYQQTPGQGLQFLFEYFSETQRNKGNFPGRFSGRQFSNSRSEMNVSTLELGDSALYLCASSFRGSGTGELFFGEGSRLTVL.

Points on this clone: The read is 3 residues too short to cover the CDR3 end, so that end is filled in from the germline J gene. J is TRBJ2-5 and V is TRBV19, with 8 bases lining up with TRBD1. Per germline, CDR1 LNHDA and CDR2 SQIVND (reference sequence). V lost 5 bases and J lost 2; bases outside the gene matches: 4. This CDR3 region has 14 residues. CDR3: CASSPGQGQETQYF. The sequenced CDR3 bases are TGTGCCAGTAGTCCCGGACAGGGACAAGAGACC.

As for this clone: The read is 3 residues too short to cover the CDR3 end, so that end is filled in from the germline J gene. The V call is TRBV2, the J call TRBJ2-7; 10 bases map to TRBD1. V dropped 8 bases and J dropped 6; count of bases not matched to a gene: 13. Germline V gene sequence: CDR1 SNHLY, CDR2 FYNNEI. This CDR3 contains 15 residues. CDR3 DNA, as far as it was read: TGTGCCAGCCGGGGGAGGGGACAGGGGTTTTTCGAG. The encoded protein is CASRGRGQGFFE. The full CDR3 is CASRGRGQGFFEQYF.

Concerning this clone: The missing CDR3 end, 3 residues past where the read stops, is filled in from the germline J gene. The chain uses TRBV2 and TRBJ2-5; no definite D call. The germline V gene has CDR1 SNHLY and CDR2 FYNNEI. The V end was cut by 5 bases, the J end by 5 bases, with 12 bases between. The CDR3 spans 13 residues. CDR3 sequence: CASSISRSETQYF. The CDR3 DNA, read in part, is TGTGCCAGCAGTATATCTAGGAGCGAGACC.

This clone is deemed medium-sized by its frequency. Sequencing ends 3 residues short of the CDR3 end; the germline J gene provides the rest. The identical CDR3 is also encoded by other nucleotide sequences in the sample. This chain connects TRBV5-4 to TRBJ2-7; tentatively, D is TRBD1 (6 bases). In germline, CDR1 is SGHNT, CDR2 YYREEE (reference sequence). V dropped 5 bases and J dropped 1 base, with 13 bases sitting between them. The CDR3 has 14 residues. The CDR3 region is CASRVAGESYEQYF. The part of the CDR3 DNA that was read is TGTGCCAGCAGAGTGGCAGGGGAGTCCTACGAG.

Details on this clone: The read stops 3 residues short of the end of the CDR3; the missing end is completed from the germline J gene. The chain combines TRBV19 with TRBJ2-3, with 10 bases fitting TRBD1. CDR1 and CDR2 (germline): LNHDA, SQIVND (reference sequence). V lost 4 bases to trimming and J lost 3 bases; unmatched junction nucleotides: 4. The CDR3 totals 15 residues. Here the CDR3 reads CASSRGQGQTDTQYF. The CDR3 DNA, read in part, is TGTGCCAGTAGTAGGGGACAGGGGCAGACAGATACG.

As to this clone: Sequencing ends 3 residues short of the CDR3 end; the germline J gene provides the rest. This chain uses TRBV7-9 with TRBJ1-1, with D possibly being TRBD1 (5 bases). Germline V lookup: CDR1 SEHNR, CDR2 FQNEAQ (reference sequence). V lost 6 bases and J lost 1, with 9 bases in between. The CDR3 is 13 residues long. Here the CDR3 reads CASSLQENTEAFF. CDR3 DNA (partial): TGTGCCAGCAGTTTACAGGAGAACACTGAA. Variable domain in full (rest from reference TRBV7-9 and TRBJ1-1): DTGVSQNPRHKITKRGQNVTFRCDPISEHNRLYWYRQTLGQGPEFLTYFQNEAQLEKSRLLSDRFSAERPKGSFSTLEIQRTEQGDSAMYLCASSLQENTEAFFGQGTRLTVV.

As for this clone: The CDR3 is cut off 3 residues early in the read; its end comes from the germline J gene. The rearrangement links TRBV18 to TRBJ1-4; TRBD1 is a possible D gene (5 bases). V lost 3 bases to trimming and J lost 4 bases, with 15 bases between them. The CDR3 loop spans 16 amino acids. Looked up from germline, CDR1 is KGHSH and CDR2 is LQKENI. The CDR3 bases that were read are TGTGCCAGCTCACCTCAGGGCGCGCGGGGTAATGAAAAA. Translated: CASSPQGARGNEK. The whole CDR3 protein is CASSPQGARGNEKLFF.

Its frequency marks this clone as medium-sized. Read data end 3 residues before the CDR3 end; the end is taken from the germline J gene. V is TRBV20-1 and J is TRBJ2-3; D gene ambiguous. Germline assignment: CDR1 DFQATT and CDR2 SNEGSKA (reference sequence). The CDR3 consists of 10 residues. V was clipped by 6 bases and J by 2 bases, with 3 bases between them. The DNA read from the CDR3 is TGCAGTGCCATCACAGATACG. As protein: CSAITDT. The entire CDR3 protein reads CSAITDTQYF.

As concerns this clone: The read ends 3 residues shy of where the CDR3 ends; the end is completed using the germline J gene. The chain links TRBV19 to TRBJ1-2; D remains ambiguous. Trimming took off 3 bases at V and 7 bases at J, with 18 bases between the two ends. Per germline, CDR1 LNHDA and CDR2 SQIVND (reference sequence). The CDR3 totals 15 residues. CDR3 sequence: CASSIGRNSLSGYTF. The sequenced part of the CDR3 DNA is TGTGCCAGTAGTATCGGCAGGAATTCTTTATCTGGC.

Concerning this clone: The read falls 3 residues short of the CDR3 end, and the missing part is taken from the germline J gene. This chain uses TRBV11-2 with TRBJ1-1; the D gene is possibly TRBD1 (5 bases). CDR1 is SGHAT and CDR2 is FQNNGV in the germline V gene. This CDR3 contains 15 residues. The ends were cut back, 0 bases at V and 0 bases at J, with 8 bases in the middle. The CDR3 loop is CASSLEGQMNTEAFF. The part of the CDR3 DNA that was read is TGTGCCAGCAGCTTAGAGGGGCAGATGAACACTGAA.

Partial CDR3 DNA: TGTGCCTGGGCGGGACTACTGAACGAG. Its protein product is CAWAGLLNE. The whole CDR3 protein reads CAWAGLLNEQYF. This chain links TRBV30 with TRBJ2-7; 7 nucleotides line up with TRBD2. The read terminates 3 residues before the CDR3 end, so the remaining end is supplied by the germline J gene. CDR1 is GTSNPN and CDR2 is SVGIG in the germline V gene (reference sequence). Losses at the gene ends were 5 bases for V and 5 bases for J; bases not matched to a gene: 6. The CDR3 has 12 amino acids.

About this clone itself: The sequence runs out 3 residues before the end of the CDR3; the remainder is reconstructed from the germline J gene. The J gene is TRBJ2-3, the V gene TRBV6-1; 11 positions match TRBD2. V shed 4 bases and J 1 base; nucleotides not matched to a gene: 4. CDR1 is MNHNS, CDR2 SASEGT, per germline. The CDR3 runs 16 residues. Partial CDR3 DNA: TGTGCCAGCAGTGCCGATAGCGGGGGGGGCACAGATACG. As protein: CASSADSGGGTDT. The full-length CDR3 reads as CASSADSGGGTDTQYF.

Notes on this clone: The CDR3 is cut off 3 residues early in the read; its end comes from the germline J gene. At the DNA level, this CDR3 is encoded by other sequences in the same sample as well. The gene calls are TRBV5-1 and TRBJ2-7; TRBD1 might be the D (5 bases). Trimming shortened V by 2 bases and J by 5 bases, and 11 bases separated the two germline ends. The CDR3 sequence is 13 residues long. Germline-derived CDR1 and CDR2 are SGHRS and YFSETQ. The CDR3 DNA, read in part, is TGCGCCAGCAGCTTTGGGCAGGGCGACGAG. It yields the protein CASSFGQGDE. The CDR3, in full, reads CASSFGQGDEQYF.

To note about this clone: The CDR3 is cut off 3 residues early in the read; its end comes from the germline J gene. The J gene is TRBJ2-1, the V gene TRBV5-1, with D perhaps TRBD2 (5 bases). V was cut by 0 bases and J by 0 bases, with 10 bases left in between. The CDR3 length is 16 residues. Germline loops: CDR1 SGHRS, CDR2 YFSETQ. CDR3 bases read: TGCGCCAGCAGCTTGGGACTATTTAACTCCTACAATGAG. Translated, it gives CASSLGLFNSYNE. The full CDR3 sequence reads CASSLGLFNSYNEQFF.

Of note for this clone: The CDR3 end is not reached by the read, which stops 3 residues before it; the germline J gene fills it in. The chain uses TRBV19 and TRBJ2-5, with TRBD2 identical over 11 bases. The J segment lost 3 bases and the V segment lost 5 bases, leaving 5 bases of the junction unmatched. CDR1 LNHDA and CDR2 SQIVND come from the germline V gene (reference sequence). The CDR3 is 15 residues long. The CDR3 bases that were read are TGTGCCAGTAGTTTCGGGACTAGCGGAAAAGAGACC. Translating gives CASSFGTSGKET. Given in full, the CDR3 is CASSFGTSGKETQYF.

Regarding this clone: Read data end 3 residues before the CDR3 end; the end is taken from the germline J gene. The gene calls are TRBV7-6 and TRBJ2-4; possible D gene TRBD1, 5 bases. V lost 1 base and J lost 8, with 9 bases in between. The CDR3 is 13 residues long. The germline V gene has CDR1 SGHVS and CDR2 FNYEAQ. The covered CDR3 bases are TGTGCCAGCAGCTTAGGACAGTATGACATT. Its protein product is CASSLGQYDI. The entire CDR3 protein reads CASSLGQYDIQYF.

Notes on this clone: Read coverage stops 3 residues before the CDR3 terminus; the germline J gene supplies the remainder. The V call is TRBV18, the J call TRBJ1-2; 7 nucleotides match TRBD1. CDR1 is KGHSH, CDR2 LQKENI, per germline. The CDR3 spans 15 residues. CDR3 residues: CASSPIATGMGGYTF. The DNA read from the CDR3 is TGTGCCAGCTCACCAATCGCGACAGGGATGGGGGGC.

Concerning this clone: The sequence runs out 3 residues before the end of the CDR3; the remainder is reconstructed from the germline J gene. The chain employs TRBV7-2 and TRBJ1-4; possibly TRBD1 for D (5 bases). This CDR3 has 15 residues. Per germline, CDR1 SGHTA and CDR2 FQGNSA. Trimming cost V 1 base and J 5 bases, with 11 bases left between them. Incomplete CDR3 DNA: TGTGCCAGCAGCTTAGGGGGGGGTTTCAATGAAAAA. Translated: CASSLGGGFNEK. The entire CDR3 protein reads CASSLGGGFNEKLFF.